These 7 T cell receptor beta chains were sequenced from one sample in a study of spatial heterogeneity in lung cancer. As for time point: blood at routine non-recurrence follow-up after resection. Whole RNA was taken from tumor, nontumor lung or frozen PBMC; it was then sequenced unsorted. TCRdb called the 5' RACE reads again in MiXCR, with one record for every CDR3 protein. The table lists more than 25,000 distinct CDR3 sequences, 5.5% to 7% of them singletons. The material was PBMCs, obtained at follow-up. The receptors derive from a male donor with early-stage non-small cell lung cancer.

This clonotype was found many times. The V gene is TRBV11-1, the J gene TRBJ1-1; D not certain. The germline V gene has CDR1 SGHAT and CDR2 FQDESV (reference sequence). This CDR3 has 15 amino acids. V lost 5 bases, J lost 2 bases, and 15 bases lay in between. In DNA, the CDR3 is TGTGCCAGCAGCCTCCGGCGGAAGTTTAACACTGAAGCTTTCTTT. It encodes CASSLRRKFNTEAFF.

The gene calls are TRBV7-2 and TRBJ2-3, with 13 positions matching TRBD2. V lost 0 bases to trimming and J lost 3 bases; unmatched junction nucleotides: 21. The germline gives CDR1 SGHTA, CDR2 FQGNSA. The CDR3 has 23 residues. CDR3 loop: CASSLAGISWTSGRMRWTDTQYF. Here the CDR3 DNA reads TGTGCCAGCAGCTTAGCAGGAATCAGTTGGACTAGCGGGAGAATGAGGTGGACAGATACGCAGTATTTT.

This clonotype came up a few times. The V and J genes are TRBV20-1 and TRBJ2-5; 11 bases match TRBD2. The CDR3 is made up of 16 amino acids. Per the germline V gene, CDR1 is DFQATT and CDR2 is SNEGSKA (reference sequence). The ends lost 0 bases at V and 0 bases at J; junction bases unmatched: 3. CDR3 nucleotide sequence: TGCAGTGCTAGAGATCTAGCGGGGGGCCACCAAGAGACCCAGTACTTC. It codes for CSARDLAGGHQETQYF.

This clonotype showed up many times. CDR3 DNA: TGTGCCAGCAGTTTGATAGGCTATGGCTACACCTTC. Its protein is CASSLIGYGYTF. The V gene is TRBV12-3 or TRBV12-4, the J gene TRBJ1-2, with D uncertain. CDR3 length equals 12 residues. V was trimmed by 3 bases and J by 4 bases, leaving 6 bases between them.

Many counts were recorded for this clonotype. The chain couples TRBV3-1 to TRBJ2-7; D gene uncertain. This CDR3 spans 14 amino acids. Trimming stripped 6 bases from V and 5 bases from J, with 17 bases between. CDR1 is LGHDT and CDR2 is YNNKEL in the germline V gene (reference sequence). DNA for the CDR3: TGTGCCAGCAGAAGCTCAGGCAGGTCAAACGAGCAGTACTTC. Protein sequence: CASRSSGRSNEQYF.

This clonotype was counted at least ten times. This chain links TRBV4-3 with TRBJ2-3; 9 nucleotides match TRBD2. CDR3 size: 16 residues. Per germline, CDR1 LGHNA and CDR2 YSLEER. V dropped 0 bases and J dropped 2; count of bases not matched to a gene: 3. In nucleotides, the CDR3 is TGCGCCAGCAGCCAAGAACTAGCGGGCCCCACAGATACGCAGTATTTT. As protein: CASSQELAGPTDTQYF.

This clonotype occurred many times. The CDR3 reads CATRNRDWNEQFF. The DNA for the CDR3 is TGTGCCACCCGAAACAGGGATTGGAATGAGCAGTTCTTC. The chain carries TRBV24-1 and TRBJ2-1, with a possible D match to TRBD1 (6 bases). CDR3 length equals 13 residues. Trimming stripped 9 bases from V and 7 bases from J, with 15 bases between. Germline V CDR1 and CDR2: KGHDR, SFDVKD.